The present TCR beta chain was sequenced within a study of blood T cell repertoires in COVID-19. Study details: The United States, Italy and Spain were the sources of the acute and convalescent COVID-19 samples.

Per the original methods: Amplified reference gene primers provided the basis for estimating nucleated cell counts. Here immunoSEQ multiplex PCR was the method, and the copy in TCRdb shows in-frame clones only, minus some. D and trimming come from the DNA, and the V and J calls and clone size come from that table. This table has roughly 150,000 clones, 70% to 90% appearing once. Patients in Seattle were enrolled during active infection, then followed longitudinally. V dropped 4 bases and J dropped 4; count of bases not matched to a gene: 8. There are 15 residues in the CDR3. The germline V gene has CDR1 SEHNR and CDR2 FQNEAQ (reference sequence).

V is TRBV7-9 and J is TRBJ1-1, with TRBD1 identical over 8 bases. The specimen was peripheral blood. The TCR comes from a woman older than 75 with COVID-19, enrolled during active disease. CDR3 DNA sequence: TGTGCCAGCAGCTGGGGGGGGACAGGAACCACTGAAGCTTTCTTT. This sequence encodes CASSWGGTGTTEAFF.